The T cell receptor (beta chain) described here comes from a study of tumor-infiltrating lymphocytes in primary liver carcinoma. About the research overall: Donors had hepatocellular carcinoma or combined HCC and intrahepatic cholangiocarcinoma. Samples yielded about 3.65 to 7.13 million productive TCRbeta reads, similar across tissue types. The study's findings and limits: Lower overlap was observed for tumor-adjacent and tumor-blood pairs relative to tumor region pairs.

TCR beta cDNA came from approximately 0.55 ug total RNA, primed with a constant-region primer. A slightly modified ARM-PCR protocol with three nested multiplex PCR rounds produced these TCR beta libraries. TCRdb recomputed calls from the multiplex PCR reads with MiXCR, one row per CDR3 protein. The sample holds 100,000 to 150,000 distinct CDR3 sequences; 64% are singletons and the top ten take around 8.4%. Both RNA and DNA were isolated together from approximately 22-30 mg of bulk tissue that had not been sorted. Notes on this clonotype: Its antigen is as yet unknown. A clone one base away is much larger, so this may be a read error.

The source is a woman in her fifties or sixties with primary liver carcinoma and hepatitis B virus infection. Sequences were obtained from liver tumor tissue from sampling region 3. Sample subset: tumor region T3, left-lateral pole.

CDR3 in amino acids: CASCSGSTGELFF. The CDR3 DNA reads as TGCGCCAGCTGTAGCGGGAGCACCGGGGAGCTGTTTTTT. V is TRBV5-1 and J is TRBJ2-2; 9 bases fit TRBD2. The trim removed 7 bases at V and 4 bases at J, leaving 2 bases unmatched. The CDR3 is 13 amino acids. Germline assignment: CDR1 SGHRS and CDR2 YFSETQ. Looking up the rest from reference TRBV5-1 and TRBJ2-2 gives the full variable domain: KAGVTQTPRYLIKTRGQQVTLSCSPISGHRSVSWYQQTPGQGLQFLFEYFSETQRNKGNFPGRFSGRQFSNSRSEMNVSTLELGDSALYLCASCSGSTGELFFGEGSRLTVL.